This TCR beta chain was identified during a study of blood T cell repertoires in COVID-19. Study-level information: COVID-19 samples from acute and convalescent phases originated in the United States, Italy and Spain. Nucleic acid was either cDNA or gDNA, and it came from T cells, B-cell-depleted T cells, or PBMCs.

This clone was recorded only once. Original data processing: Cell counts per sample came from amplifying reference gene primers. Repertoires were generated with immunoSEQ multiplex PCR, while TCRdb's copy carries only in-frame clones and drops some. The DNA was the basis for D and trimming; V, J and clone size are from that table. The profile shows approximately 120,000 clones, around 85% of them singletons. V was trimmed by 1 base and J by 1 base, leaving 10 bases between them. The CDR3 is made up of 15 amino acids. Germline lookup yields CDR1 SGHNT and CDR2 YYREEE (reference sequence). The sample taken for sequencing was peripheral blood. The origin of this receptor is a human donor in a cohort sampled during active COVID-19. V and J are TRBV5-4 and TRBJ2-3, with a weak D call TRBD2 (5 bases). The CDR3 sequence: CASSLSSLGTDTQYF. CDR3 sequence (DNA): TGTGCCAGCAGCTTGTCTAGCTTGGGCACAGATACGCAGTATTTT.